These 28 T cell receptor beta chains came from one sample sequenced in a study of Graves' ophthalmopathy and Graves' hyperthyroidism. Beta-chain TCR CDR3 regions were amplified from RNA transcripts. First-round RT-PCR used HTBI primers; second-round multiplex PCR followed. From the multiplex PCR reads, TCRdb called clonotypes with MiXCR, one entry per CDR3 protein. The sample lists some 48,000 distinct CDR3 sequences, around 45% occurring once. The sample taken for sequencing was peripheral blood. Receptors originate from an adult man with Graves' ophthalmopathy.

V usage is TRBV7-9 and J usage is TRBJ1-6, with D uncertain. V lost 3 bases and J 10 bases, leaving 10 bases between the germline ends. The CDR3 is 13 residues long. Germline V gene data show CDR1 as SEHNR and CDR2 as FQNEAQ (reference sequence). CDR3 residues: CASSFGSRSPLHF. The CDR3 region has the DNA TGTGCCAGCAGCTTCGGGTCGAGGTCACCCCTCCACTTT.

By sample fraction, this clonotype is medium-sized. The chain couples TRBV20-1 to TRBJ1-6; D remains ambiguous. The CDR3 is 15 amino acids. V shed 6 bases and J shed 6 bases, with 18 bases lying between them. CDR1 DFQATT and CDR2 SNEGSKA come from the germline V gene (reference sequence). CDR3 coding DNA: TGCAGTGCGCTGCCATTGGGGAATAGTAATTCACCCCTCCACTTT. It translates to CSALPLGNSNSPLHF.

This clonotype was counted at least ten times. The CDR3 spells CASSRNRVGEQYF. The CDR3 bases are TGTGCCAGTAGTAGAAACAGGGTGGGCGAGCAGTACTTC. The chain carries TRBV19 and TRBJ2-7, with D maybe TRBD1 (6 bases). V lost 4 bases to trimming and J lost 6 bases, with 13 bases between them. Germline lookup yields CDR1 LNHDA and CDR2 SQIVND (reference sequence). This CDR3 region has 13 residues.

The chain links TRBV7-9 to TRBJ2-2, with D tentatively TRBD1 or TRBD2 (6 bases each). V was shortened by 6 bases and J by 5 bases, with 31 bases between the two germline ends. The CDR3 length is 20 residues. CDR1 and CDR2 from the germline V gene are SEHNR and FQNEAQ (reference sequence). In nucleotides, the CDR3 is TGTGCCAGCAGTCTTGGAGGGGGATCTGGGACATCCGTACGAACCGGGGAGCTGTTTTTT. The encoded protein is CASSLGGGSGTSVRTGELFF.

With respect to this clonotype: The DNA is omitted, as the CDR3 cannot be located on it reliably, and the CDR3 follows TCRdb's listing. The genes are TRBV2 and TRBJ2-5. Per germline, CDR1 SNHLY and CDR2 FYNNEI. Both ends counted, the CDR3 spans 21 residues. The CDR3 sequence: CASSQTTGNEKLFFGSGTQYF.

The V and J genes are TRBV20-1 and TRBJ1-6; D uncertain. Germline CDR1 is DFQATT and CDR2 is SNEGSKA (reference sequence). The CDR3 sequence is 13 residues long. V dropped 6 bases and J dropped 5 bases, with 11 bases sitting between them. CDR3 loop: CSAPPGNNSPLHF. DNA of the CDR3: TGCAGTGCCCCACCCGGGAATAATTCACCCCTCCACTTT.

The table lists this clonotype with many counts. CDR3 residues: CASSLQSGGGAYEQYF. DNA of the CDR3: TGCGCCAGCAGCTTGCAGTCAGGGGGGGGCGCCTACGAGCAGTACTTC. The genes are TRBV5-1 and TRBJ2-7; the D call may be TRBD1 or TRBD2 (7 bases each). V lost 1 base and J lost 2, with 16 bases in between. Germline V gene data show CDR1 as SGHRS and CDR2 as YFSETQ. CDR3 length: 16 amino acids.

The V call is TRBV7-9, the J call TRBJ2-1; 10 nucleotides agree with TRBD1. After removal of 7 bases from V and 4 bases from J, the junction contained 4 bases not matched to a gene. The CDR3 is made up of 14 amino acids. Germline V CDR1 and CDR2: SEHNR, FQNEAQ (reference sequence). The CDR3, as DNA: TGTGCCAGCATCCGGGACAGGGGTTACAATGAGCAGTTCTTC. The encoded protein is CASIRDRGYNEQFF. Full variable domain (missing parts from reference TRBV7-9 and TRBJ2-1): DTGVSQNPRHKITKRGQNVTFRCDPISEHNRLYWYRQTLGQGPEFLTYFQNEAQLEKSRLLSDRFSAERPKGSFSTLEIQRTEQGDSAMYLCASIRDRGYNEQFFGPGTRLTVL.

The chain uses TRBV11-1 and TRBJ2-7; tentative D call: TRBD1 (5 bases). Trimming took off 3 bases at V and 3 bases at J, with 15 bases between the two ends. The CDR3 has 15 residues. Germline V gene sequence: CDR1 SGHAT, CDR2 FQDESV (reference sequence). The CDR3 coding sequence is TGTGCCAGCAGCTTCCATCTCGGCGGACACTACGAGCAGTACTTC. Translated, it gives CASSFHLGGHYEQYF. The variable domain in full, with the rest retrieved from reference TRBV11-1 and TRBJ2-7, is EAEVAQSPRYKITEKSQAVAFWCDPISGHATLYWYRQILGQGPELLVQFQDESVVDDSQLPKDRFSAERLKGVDSTLKIQPAELGDSAMYLCASSFHLGGHYEQYFGPGTRLTVT.

The J gene is TRBJ2-1, the V gene TRBV9; no clear D gene. The V end was cut by 0 bases, the J end by 9 bases, with 10 bases between. The germline gives CDR1 SGDLS, CDR2 YYNGEE. This CDR3 contains 13 residues. CDR3 region: CASSVVVIGEQFF. The CDR3 nucleotides read TGTGCCAGCAGCGTAGTAGTGATTGGTGAGCAGTTCTTC.

The J gene is TRBJ1-6, the V gene TRBV9; 7 bases map to TRBD1. The CDR3 runs 15 residues. V lost 0 bases, J lost 6 bases, and 3 bases stayed unmatched. The V gene's germline CDR1 is SGDLS and CDR2 YYNGEE. The CDR3 coding sequence is TGTGCCAGCAGCGTAGGGGACAGTACTAATTCACCCCTCCACTTT. Amino acid sequence: CASSVGDSTNSPLHF.

This clonotype appeared many times. The chain is built from TRBV5-8 and TRBJ2-3, with 10 bases matching TRBD2. V lost 0 bases, J lost 6 bases, and 4 bases stayed unmatched. Germline lookup yields CDR1 SGHTS and CDR2 YDEGEE. The length of the CDR3 is 15 residues. The CDR3 nucleotides read TGTGCCAGCAGCTTGGCGGGACTAGCGTCGGATACGCAGTATTTT. It is translated as CASSLAGLASDTQYF.

This clonotype has at least ten counts. This chain links TRBV19 with TRBJ2-1, with TRBD1 as a possible D gene (7 bases). The CDR3 contains 14 residues. Germline assignment: CDR1 LNHDA and CDR2 SQIVND (reference sequence). The germline V and J ends were trimmed by 5 bases and 4 bases, with 12 bases remaining between them. The CDR3 DNA sequence: TGTGCCAGTAGTTGGGCAGGGGGGTACAATGAGCAGTTCTTC. Translating it yields CASSWAGGYNEQFF.

The chain joins TRBV20-1 to TRBJ2-7; D might be TRBD2 (6 bases). This CDR3 has 14 residues. Germline loops: CDR1 DFQATT, CDR2 SNEGSKA (reference sequence). V shed 4 bases and J shed 4 bases, with 17 bases lying between them. The CDR3 DNA is TGCAGTGCTATGGGCCCTGCGGGGCGGTACGAGCAGTACTTC. This codes for CSAMGPAGRYEQYF.

Worth noting for this clonotype: One junction end disagrees with the germline gene, perhaps due to a read error. The chain combines TRBV5-1 with TRBJ2-3; tentatively, D is TRBD1 or TRBD2 (7 bases each). The CDR3 runs to 22 residues. Germline CDR1 reads SGHRS; CDR2 reads YFSETQ. CDR3 DNA: TGCACCAGCAGCTCAGGGGGGCTAGTGGGGGGGCGGGTTGCGGACATGGTGGATACGCAGTATTTT. Protein: CTSSSGGLVGGRVADMVDTQYF. Full variable domain (remainder filled in from reference TRBV5-1 and TRBJ2-3): KAGVTQTPRYLIKTRGQQVTLSCSPISGHRSVSWYQQTPGQGLQFLFEYFSETQRNKGNFPGRFSGRQFSNSRSEMNVSTLELGDSALYLCTSSSGGLVGGRVADMVDTQYFGPGTRLTVL.

By sample share, this clonotype is medium-sized. The V call is TRBV29-1, the J call TRBJ1-4; no definite D call. The germline gives CDR1 SQVTM, CDR2 ANQGSEA. V lost 7 bases and J 4 bases, leaving 4 bases between the germline ends. This CDR3 has 10 residues. CDR3 residues: CSAYNEKLFF. CDR3 DNA sequence: TGCAGCGCCTATAATGAAAAACTGTTTTTT. The whole variable domain, filled in from reference TRBV29-1 and TRBJ1-4, reads SAVISQKPSRDICQRGTSLTIQCQVDSQVTMMFWYRQQPGQSLTLIATANQGSEATYESGFVIDKFPISRPNLTFSTLTVSNMSPEDSSIYLCSAYNEKLFFGSGTQLSVL.

This chain connects TRBV11-1 to TRBJ2-1; 10 positions agree with TRBD2. The CDR3 has 18 amino acids. Germline lookup yields CDR1 SGHAT and CDR2 FQDESV (reference sequence). V lost 5 bases and J lost 4; bases outside the gene matches: 14. CDR3 residues: CASSTVGYGLAEYNEQFF. The DNA of the CDR3 is TGTGCCAGCAGCACCGTTGGGTACGGACTAGCGGAGTACAATGAGCAGTTCTTC. Looking up the rest from reference TRBV11-1 and TRBJ2-1 gives the full variable domain: EAEVAQSPRYKITEKSQAVAFWCDPISGHATLYWYRQILGQGPELLVQFQDESVVDDSQLPKDRFSAERLKGVDSTLKIQPAELGDSAMYLCASSTVGYGLAEYNEQFFGPGTRLTVL.

The chain uses TRBV20-1 and TRBJ2-5, with 7 bases that match TRBD2. The CDR3 contains 14 residues. Germline V gene sequence: CDR1 DFQATT, CDR2 SNEGSKA (reference sequence). Losses at the gene ends were 3 bases for V and 1 base for J; bases not matched to a gene: 5. CDR3 residues: CSARLGGGQETQYF. In DNA, the CDR3 is TGCAGTGCTAGGCTGGGGGGGGGCCAAGAGACCCAGTACTTC.

This clonotype appeared a few times. The DNA for the CDR3 is TGCAGCGTGGGTCCCACAGATACGCAGTATTTT. This codes for CSVGPTDTQYF. The chain employs TRBV29-1 and TRBJ2-3; D is unresolved. Germline-derived CDR1 and CDR2 are SQVTM and ANQGSEA. The CDR3 extends over 11 amino acids. Trimming took 6 bases from V and 2 from J, leaving 6 bases between them.

The CDR3 DNA reads as TGTGCCAGCAGTGAAGCGCTTCGGGGAGGACAGGTACAAGAGACCCAGTACTTC. It translates to CASSEALRGGQVQETQYF. The chain combines TRBV2 with TRBJ2-5, with D perhaps matching TRBD1 (7 bases). Germline V gene lookup returns CDR1 SNHLY and CDR2 FYNNEI. The V and J ends lost 0 bases and 2 bases respectively, with 19 bases between them. The CDR3 extends over 18 amino acids.

This chain joins TRBV29-1 and TRBJ2-7; 7 bases are a match to TRBD1. V lost 4 bases to trimming and J lost 5 bases; unmatched junction nucleotides: 8. This CDR3 contains 13 residues. CDR1 SQVTM and CDR2 ANQGSEA come from the germline V gene. CDR3 protein: CSVALTGVHEQYF. The CDR3 bases are TGCAGCGTTGCCCTAACAGGGGTCCACGAGCAGTACTTC.

This clonotype was seen many times. This chain uses TRBV3-1 with TRBJ2-5, with D tentatively TRBD2 (6 bases). Germline CDR1 and CDR2: LGHDT and YNNKEL (reference sequence). V lost 2 bases, J lost 5 bases, and 15 bases lay in between. The CDR3 covers 15 residues. The CDR3 nucleotides read TGTGCCAGCAGCCAACGACGGGACTTGGGGGAGACCCAGTACTTC. Its protein is CASSQRRDLGETQYF.

This clonotype was seen repeatedly, ten times or more. CDR3 sequence reads: CASSRTGNQETQYF. CDR3 sequence (DNA): TGTGCCAGCAGCAGGACAGGGAACCAAGAGACCCAGTACTTC. The V and J genes are TRBV12-3 or TRBV12-4 and TRBJ2-5, with 8 nucleotides matching TRBD1. V dropped 6 bases and J dropped 0; count of bases not matched to a gene: 3. This CDR3 is built from 14 residues.

The CDR3: CASSMGDREDEQYF. DNA of the CDR3: TGTGCCAGCAGCATGGGGGACAGGGAAGACGAGCAGTACTTC. This chain links TRBV5-8 with TRBJ2-7; 9 bases agree with TRBD1. The length of the CDR3 is 14 residues. In germline, CDR1 is SGHTS, CDR2 YDEGEE. V dropped 4 bases and J dropped 5; count of bases not matched to a gene: 7. Using reference TRBV5-8 and TRBJ2-7 for the parts outside the CDR3, the full variable domain is EAGVTQSPTHLIKTRGQQATLRCSPISGHTSVYWYQQALGLGLQFLLWYDEGEERNRGNFPPRFSGRQFPNYSSELNVNALELEDSALYLCASSMGDREDEQYFGPGTRLTVT.

At least ten counts were recorded for this clonotype. This chain links TRBV6-6 with TRBJ1-6; D gene uncertain. The V end lost 2 bases, the J end lost 3 bases, and 11 bases lay between the germline ends. This CDR3 region has 16 residues. Per the germline V gene, CDR1 is MNHNY and CDR2 is SVGAGI (reference sequence). The CDR3 reads CASSYAAANYNSPLHF. Here the CDR3 DNA reads TGTGCCAGCAGTTACGCGGCAGCCAACTATAATTCACCCCTCCACTTT.

This clonotype was seen repeatedly, ten times or more. This rearrangement joins TRBV6-5 to TRBJ1-5; D is uncertain. The CDR3 runs 14 residues. Trimming pared 8 bases from V and 4 bases from J, leaving 15 bases between. CDR1 is MNHEY and CDR2 is SVGAGI in the germline V gene. The CDR3 loop is CASSRGQDNQPQHF. The CDR3 DNA is TGTGCCAGCTCTCGAGGGCAGGATAATCAGCCCCAGCATTTT.

There are many counts of this clonotype. The J gene is TRBJ2-5, the V gene TRBV20-1; D is unclear. Between the trimmed V and J ends, which lost 4 bases and 5 bases, there was a span of 14 bases. The CDR3 is made up of 13 amino acids. Germline V CDR1 and CDR2: DFQATT, SNEGSKA (reference sequence). The CDR3 sequence: CSATLARPETQYF. CDR3 nucleotide sequence: TGCAGTGCTACCTTAGCCCGACCCGAGACCCAGTACTTC.

This clonotype was seen repeatedly, ten times or more. The V gene is TRBV7-3, the J gene TRBJ2-2; tentative D call: TRBD2 (6 bases). V lost 6 bases and J lost 7, with 12 bases in between. Germline CDR1 SGHTA, CDR2 FQGTGA. The CDR3 consists of 13 residues. The CDR3 region has the DNA TGTGCCAGCAGTCCACCGACTAGCGGGGAGCTGTTTTTT. It translates to CASSPPTSGELFF.